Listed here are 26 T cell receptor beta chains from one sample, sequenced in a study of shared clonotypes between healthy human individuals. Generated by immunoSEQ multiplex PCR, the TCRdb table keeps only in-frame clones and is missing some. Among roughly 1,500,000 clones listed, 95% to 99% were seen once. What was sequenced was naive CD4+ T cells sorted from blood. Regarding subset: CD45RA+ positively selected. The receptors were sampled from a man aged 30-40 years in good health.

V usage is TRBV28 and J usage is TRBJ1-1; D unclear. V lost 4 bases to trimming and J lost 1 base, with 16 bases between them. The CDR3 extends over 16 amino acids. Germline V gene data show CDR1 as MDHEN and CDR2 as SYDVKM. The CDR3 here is CASSSLRGRGNTEAFF. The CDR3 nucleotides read TGTGCCAGCAGTTCTCTAAGAGGGCGAGGGAACACTGAAGCTTTCTTT.

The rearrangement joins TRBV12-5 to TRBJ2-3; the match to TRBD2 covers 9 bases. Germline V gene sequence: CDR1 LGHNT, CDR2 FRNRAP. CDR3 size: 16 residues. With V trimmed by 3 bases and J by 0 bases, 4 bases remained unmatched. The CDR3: CASGFGLAGSTDTQYF. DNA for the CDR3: TGTGCTAGTGGTTTCGGTCTAGCGGGAAGCACAGATACGCAGTATTTT.

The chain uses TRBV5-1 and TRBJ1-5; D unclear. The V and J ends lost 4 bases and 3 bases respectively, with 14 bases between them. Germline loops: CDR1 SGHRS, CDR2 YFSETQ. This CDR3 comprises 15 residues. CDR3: CASSPGELHNQPQHF. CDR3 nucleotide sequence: TGCGCCAGCAGCCCCGGGGAGCTCCACAATCAGCCCCAGCATTTT.

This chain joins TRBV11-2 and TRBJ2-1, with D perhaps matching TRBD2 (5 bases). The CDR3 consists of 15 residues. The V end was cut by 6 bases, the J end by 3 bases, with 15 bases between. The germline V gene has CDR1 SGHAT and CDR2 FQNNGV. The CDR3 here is CASRGVRELYNEQFF. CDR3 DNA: TGTGCCAGCAGGGGAGTAAGGGAACTCTACAATGAGCAGTTCTTC.

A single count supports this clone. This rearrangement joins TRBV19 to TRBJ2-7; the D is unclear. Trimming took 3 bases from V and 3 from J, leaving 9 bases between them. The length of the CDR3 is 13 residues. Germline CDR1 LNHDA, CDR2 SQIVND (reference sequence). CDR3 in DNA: TGTGCCAGTAGTATTGGGCAGGTCTACGAGCAGTACTTC. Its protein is CASSIGQVYEQYF.

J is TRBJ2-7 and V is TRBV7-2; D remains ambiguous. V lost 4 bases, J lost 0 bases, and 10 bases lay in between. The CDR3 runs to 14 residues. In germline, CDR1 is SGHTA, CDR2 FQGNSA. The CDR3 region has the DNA TGTGCCAGCAGCTCTCGACGGAACTCCTACGAGCAGTACTTC. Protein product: CASSSRRNSYEQYF.

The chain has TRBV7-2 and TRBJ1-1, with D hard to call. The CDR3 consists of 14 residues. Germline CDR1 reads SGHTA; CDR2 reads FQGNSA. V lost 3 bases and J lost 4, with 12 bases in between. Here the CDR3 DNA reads TGTGCCAGCAGCTTCGCTACCGAGGGCACTGAAGCTTTCTTT. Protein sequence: CASSFATEGTEAFF. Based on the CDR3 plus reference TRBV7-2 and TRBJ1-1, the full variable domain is GAGVSQSPSNKVTEKGKDVELRCDPISGHTALYWYRQSLGQGLEFLIYFQGNSAPDKSGLPSDRFSAERTGGSVSTLTIQRTQQEDSAVYLCASSFATEGTEAFFGQGTRLTVV.

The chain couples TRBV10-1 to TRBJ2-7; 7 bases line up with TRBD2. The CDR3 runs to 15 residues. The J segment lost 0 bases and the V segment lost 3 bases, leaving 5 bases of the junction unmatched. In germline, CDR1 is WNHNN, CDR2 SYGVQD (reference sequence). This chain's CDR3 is CASSDHKRDSYEQYF. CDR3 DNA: TGCGCCAGCAGTGACCACAAGCGGGACTCCTACGAGCAGTACTTC.

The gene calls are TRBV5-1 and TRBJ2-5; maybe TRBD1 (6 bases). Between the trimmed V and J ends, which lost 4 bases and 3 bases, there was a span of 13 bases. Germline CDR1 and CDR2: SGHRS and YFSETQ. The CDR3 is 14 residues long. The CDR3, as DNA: TGCGCCAGCAGCCTGAGGCACAGGGAAGAGACCCAGTACTTC. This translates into CASSLRHREETQYF.

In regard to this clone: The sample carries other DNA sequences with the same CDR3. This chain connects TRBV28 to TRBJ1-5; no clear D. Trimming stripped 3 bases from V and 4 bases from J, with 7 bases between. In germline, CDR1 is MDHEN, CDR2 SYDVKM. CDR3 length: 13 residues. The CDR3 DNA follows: TGTGCCAGCAGTTTTAGTCGAAATCAGCCCCAGCATTTT. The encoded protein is CASSFSRNQPQHF.

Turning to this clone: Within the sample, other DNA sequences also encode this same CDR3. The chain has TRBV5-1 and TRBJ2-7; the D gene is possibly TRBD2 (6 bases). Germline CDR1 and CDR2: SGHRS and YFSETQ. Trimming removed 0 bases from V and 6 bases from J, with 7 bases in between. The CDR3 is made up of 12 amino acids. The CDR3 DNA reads TGCGCCAGCAGCTTGGCCGGGGGCGAGCAGTACTTC. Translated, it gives CASSLAGGEQYF.

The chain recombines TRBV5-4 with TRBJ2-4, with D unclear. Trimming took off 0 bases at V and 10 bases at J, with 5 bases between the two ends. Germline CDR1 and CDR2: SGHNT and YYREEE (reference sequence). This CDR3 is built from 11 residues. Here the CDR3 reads CASSLDGIQYF. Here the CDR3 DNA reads TGTGCCAGCAGCTTGGACGGGATTCAGTACTTC. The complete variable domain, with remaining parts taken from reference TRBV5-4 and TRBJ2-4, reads ETGVTQSPTHLIKTRGQQVTLRCSSQSGHNTVSWYQQALGQGPQFIFQYYREEENGRGNFPPRFSGLQFPNYSSELNVNALELDDSALYLCASSLDGIQYFGAGTRLSVL.

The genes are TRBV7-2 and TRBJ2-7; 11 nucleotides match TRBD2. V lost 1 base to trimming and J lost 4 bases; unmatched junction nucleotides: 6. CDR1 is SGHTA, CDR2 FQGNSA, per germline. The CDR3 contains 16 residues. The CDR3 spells CASSLVSGRGTYEQYF. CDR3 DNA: TGTGCCAGCAGCTTAGTTAGCGGGAGGGGAACTTACGAGCAGTACTTC.

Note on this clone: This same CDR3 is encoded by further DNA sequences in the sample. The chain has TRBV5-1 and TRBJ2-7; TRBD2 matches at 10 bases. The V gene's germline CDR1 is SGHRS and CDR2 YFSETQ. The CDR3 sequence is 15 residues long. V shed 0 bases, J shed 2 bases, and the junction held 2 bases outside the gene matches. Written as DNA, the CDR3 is TGCGCCAGCAGCTTGGCGCTAGCGGGAGCCTACGAGCAGTACTTC. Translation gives CASSLALAGAYEQYF.

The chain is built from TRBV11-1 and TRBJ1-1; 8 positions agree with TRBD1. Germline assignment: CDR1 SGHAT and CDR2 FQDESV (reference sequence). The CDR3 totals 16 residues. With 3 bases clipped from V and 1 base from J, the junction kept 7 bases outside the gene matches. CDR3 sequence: CASSFRTGLRNTEAFF. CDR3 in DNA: TGTGCCAGCAGCTTCCGGACAGGGCTGAGGAACACTGAAGCTTTCTTT.

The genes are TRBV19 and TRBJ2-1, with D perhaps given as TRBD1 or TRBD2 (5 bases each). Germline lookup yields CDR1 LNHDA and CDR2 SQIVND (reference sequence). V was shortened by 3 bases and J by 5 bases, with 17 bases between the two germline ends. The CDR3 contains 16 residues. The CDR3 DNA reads TGTGCCAGTAGTATCCAACGGGACCTGCCTAACAATGAGCAGTTCTTC. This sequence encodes CASSIQRDLPNNEQFF.

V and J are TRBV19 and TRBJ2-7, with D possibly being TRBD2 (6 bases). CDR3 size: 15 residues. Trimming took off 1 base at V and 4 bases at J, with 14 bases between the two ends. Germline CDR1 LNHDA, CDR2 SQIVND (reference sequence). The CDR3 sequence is CASSIVRAGMYEQYF. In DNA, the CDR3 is TGTGCCAGTAGTATAGTCAGGGCGGGGATGTACGAGCAGTACTTC.

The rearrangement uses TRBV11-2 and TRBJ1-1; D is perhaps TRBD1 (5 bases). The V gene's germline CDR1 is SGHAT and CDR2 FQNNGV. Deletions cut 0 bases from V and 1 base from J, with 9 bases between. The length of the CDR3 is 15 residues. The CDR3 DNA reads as TGTGCCAGCAGCTTAGAAAACAGGCAGAACACTGAAGCTTTCTTT. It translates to CASSLENRQNTEAFF.

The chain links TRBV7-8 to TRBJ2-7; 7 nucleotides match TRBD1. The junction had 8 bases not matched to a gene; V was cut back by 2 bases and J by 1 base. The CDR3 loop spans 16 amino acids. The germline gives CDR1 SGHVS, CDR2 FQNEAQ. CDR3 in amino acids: CASSLIPRDSSYEQYF. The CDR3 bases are TGTGCCAGCAGCTTAATTCCTCGGGACAGTTCCTACGAGCAGTACTTC. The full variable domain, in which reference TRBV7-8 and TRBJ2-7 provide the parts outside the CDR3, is GAGVSQSPRYKVAKRGQDVALRCDPISGHVSLFWYQQALGQGPEFLTYFQNEAQLDKSGLPSDRFFAERPEGSVSTLKIQRTQQEDSAVYLCASSLIPRDSSYEQYFGPGTRLTVT.

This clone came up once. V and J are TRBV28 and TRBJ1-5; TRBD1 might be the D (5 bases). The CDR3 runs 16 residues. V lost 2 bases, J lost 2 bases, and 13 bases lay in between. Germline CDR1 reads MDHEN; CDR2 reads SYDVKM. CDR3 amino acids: CASSLPSGGGNQPQHF. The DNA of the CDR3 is TGTGCCAGCAGTTTACCCTCCGGGGGAGGCAATCAGCCCCAGCATTTT.

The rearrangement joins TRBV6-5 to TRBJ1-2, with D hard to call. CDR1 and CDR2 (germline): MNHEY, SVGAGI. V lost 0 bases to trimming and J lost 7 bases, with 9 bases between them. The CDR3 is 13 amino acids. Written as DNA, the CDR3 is TGTGCCAGCAGTTACTCACCCGAAGGTGGCTACACCTTC. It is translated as CASSYSPEGGYTF.

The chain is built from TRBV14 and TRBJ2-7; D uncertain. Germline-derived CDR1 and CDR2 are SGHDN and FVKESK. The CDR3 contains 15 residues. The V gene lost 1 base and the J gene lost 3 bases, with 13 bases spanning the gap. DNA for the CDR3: TGTGCCAGCAGCCAAGGCCCAACCGCGCTCTACGAGCAGTACTTC. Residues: CASSQGPTALYEQYF.

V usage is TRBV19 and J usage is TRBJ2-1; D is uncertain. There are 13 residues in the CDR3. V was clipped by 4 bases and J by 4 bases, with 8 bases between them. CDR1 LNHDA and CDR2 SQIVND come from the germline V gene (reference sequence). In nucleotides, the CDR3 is TGTGCCAGTAGTAAGGCTCTGTACAATGAGCAGTTCTTC. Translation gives CASSKALYNEQFF. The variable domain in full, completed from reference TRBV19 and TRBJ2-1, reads DGGITQSPKYLFRKEGQNVTLSCEQNLNHDAMYWYRQDPGQGLRLIYYSQIVNDFQKGDIAEGYSVSREKKESFPLTVTSAQKNPTAFYLCASSKALYNEQFFGPGTRLTVL.

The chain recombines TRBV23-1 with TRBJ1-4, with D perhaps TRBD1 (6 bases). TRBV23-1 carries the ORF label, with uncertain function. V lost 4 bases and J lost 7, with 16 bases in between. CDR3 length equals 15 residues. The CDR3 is CASSRRETGREKLFF. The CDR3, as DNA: TGCGCCAGCAGTCGGAGGGAAACAGGGCGTGAAAAACTGTTTTTT.

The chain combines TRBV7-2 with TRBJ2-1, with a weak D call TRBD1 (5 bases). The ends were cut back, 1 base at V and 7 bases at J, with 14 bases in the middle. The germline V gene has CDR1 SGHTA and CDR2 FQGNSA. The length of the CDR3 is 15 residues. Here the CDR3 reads CASSLESRGLNEQFF. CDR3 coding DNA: TGTGCCAGCAGCTTAGAGTCAAGGGGTTTAAATGAGCAGTTCTTC.

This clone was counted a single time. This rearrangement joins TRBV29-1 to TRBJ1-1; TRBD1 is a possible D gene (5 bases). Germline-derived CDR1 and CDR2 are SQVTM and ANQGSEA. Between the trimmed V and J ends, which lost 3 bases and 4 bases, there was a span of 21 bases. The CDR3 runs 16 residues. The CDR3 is CSVDGGNPPGVTEAFF. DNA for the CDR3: TGCAGCGTTGATGGCGGCAACCCACCGGGGGTCACTGAAGCTTTCTTT.